The source of this TCR beta chain is a study of blood T cell repertoires in COVID-19. Repertoires were generated with immunoSEQ multiplex PCR, while TCRdb's copy carries only in-frame clones and drops some. The sample holds around 170,000 clones; approximately 80% are singletons and the top ten take approximately 12%. Germline V lookup: CDR1 MGHRA, CDR2 YSYEKL. The ends lost 5 bases at V and 3 bases at J; junction bases unmatched: 2. The CDR3 covers 13 residues. The chain links TRBV4-1 to TRBJ1-1, with 8 bases that match TRBD1. The receptor was isolated from a man aged 45-60 years who had recovered from COVID-19. Source material: PBMCs or T cells enriched from blood (not recorded which). CDR3 DNA sequence: TGCGCCAGCAGCAAGGACAGGGACACTGAAGCTTTCTTT. Amino acids: CASSKDRDTEAFF.